This T cell receptor (beta chain) derives from a study of blood T cell repertoires in COVID-19. Study summary: COVID-19 samples collected from the United States, Italy and Spain covered acute and convalescent phases. PBMCs, B-cell-depleted T cells, or T cells were the source of the cDNA or gDNA that made up the material.

Original methodology: The assay estimated nucleated cells by amplifying reference gene primers. Assay: immunoSEQ multiplex PCR; the TCRdb copy retains only in-frame clones and omits some. The D gene and trimming were derived from the DNA, and the V and J assignments and clone size from that table. Among 150,000 or so clones listed, 75% to 80% were seen once. The V segment lost 9 bases and the J segment 6 bases; nucleotides outside the gene matches: 6. The CDR3 loop spans 13 amino acids. Per the germline V gene, CDR1 is WNHNN and CDR2 is SYGVQD (reference sequence). The source of this sequence is an elderly man with acute or convalescent COVID-19. The chain uses TRBV10-1 and TRBJ2-7; the match to TRBD1 covers 12 bases. Material: peripheral blood. CDR3 sequence: CARSTGQGAEQYV. The CDR3 nucleotides read TGCGCCAGATCCACGGGACAGGGGGCCGAGCAGTACGTC.